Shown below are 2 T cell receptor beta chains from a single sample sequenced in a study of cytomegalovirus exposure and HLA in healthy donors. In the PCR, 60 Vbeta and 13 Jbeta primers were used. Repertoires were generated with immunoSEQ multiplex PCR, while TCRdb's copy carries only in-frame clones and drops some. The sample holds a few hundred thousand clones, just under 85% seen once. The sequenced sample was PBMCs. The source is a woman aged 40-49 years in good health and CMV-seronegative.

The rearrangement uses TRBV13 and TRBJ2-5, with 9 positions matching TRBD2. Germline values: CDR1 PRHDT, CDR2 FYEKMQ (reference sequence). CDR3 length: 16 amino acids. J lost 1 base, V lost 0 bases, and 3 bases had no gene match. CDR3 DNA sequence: TGTGCCAGCAGCTTAGGTGGGCGGGGGGGCCAAGAGACCCAGTACTTC. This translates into CASSLGGRGGQETQYF.

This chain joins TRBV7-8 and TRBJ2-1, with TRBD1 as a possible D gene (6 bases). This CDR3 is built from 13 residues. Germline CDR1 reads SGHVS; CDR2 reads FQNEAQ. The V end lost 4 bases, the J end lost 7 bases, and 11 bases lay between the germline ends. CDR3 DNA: TGTGCCAGCAGCTCTATAAGGGGGAATGAGCAGTTCTTC. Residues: CASSSIRGNEQFF.